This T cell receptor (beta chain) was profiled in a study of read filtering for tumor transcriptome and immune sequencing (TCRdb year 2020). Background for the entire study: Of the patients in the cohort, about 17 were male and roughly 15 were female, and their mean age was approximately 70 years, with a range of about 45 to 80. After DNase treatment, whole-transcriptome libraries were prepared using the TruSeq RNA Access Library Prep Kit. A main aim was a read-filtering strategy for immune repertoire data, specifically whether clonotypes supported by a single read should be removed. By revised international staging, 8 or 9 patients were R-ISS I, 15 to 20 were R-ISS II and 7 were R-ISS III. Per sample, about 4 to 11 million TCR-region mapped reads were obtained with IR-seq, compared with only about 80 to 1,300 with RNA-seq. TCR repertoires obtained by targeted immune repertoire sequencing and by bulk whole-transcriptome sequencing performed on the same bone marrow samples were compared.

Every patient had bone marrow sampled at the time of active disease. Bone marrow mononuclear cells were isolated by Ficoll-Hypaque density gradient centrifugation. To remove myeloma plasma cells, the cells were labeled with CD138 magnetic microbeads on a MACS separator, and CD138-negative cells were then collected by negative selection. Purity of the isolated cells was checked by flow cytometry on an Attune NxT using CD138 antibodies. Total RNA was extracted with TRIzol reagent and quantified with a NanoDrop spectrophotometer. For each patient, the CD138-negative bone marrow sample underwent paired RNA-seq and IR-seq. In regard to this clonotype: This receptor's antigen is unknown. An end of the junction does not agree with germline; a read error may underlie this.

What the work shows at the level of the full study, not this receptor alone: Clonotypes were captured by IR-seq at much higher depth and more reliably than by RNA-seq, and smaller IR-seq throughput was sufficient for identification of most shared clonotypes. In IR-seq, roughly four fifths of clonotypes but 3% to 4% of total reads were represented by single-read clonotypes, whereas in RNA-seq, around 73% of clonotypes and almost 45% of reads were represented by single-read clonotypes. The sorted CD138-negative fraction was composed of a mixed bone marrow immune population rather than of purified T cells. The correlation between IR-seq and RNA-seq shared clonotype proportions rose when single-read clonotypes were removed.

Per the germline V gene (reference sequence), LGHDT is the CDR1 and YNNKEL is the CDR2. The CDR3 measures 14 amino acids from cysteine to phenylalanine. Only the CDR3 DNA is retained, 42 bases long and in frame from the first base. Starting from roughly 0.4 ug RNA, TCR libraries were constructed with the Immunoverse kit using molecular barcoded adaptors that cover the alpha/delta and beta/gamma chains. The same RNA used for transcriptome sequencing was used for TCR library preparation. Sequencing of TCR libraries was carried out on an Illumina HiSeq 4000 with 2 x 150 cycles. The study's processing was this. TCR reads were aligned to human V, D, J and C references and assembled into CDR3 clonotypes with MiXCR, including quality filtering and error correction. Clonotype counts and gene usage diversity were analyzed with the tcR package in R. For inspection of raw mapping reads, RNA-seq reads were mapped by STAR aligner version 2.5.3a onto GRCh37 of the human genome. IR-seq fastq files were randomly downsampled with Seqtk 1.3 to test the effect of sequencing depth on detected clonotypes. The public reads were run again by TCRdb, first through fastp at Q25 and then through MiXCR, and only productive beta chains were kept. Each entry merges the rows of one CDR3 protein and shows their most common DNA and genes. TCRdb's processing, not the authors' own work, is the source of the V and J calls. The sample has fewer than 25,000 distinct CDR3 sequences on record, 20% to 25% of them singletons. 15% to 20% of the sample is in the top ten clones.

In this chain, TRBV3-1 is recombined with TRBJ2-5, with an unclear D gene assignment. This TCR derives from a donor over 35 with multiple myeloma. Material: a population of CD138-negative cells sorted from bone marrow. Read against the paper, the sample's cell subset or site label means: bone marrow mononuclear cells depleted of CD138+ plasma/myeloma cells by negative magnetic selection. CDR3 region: CVSSQVDPQETQYF. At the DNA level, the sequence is TGTGTCAGCAGCCAGGTGGACCCACAAGAGACCCAGTACTTC.